This TCR beta chain emerged from a study of patients and donors after allogeneic stem cell transplantation. TCRdb re-called the RT-PCR reads with MiXCR, one entry per CDR3 protein. The table includes 400,000 to 500,000 distinct CDR3 sequences, more than 15% detected once. This clonotype was counted at least ten times. This TCR derives from a human donor who was either an allogeneic HSCT recipient or a stem cell or donor lymphocyte infusion donor (not recorded which). It is not recorded whose cells these are; they may come from a transplant donor. Material: blood, either unsorted or a sorted T cell fraction (not recorded which).

CDR3 loop: CSASLAGDGSYEQYF. The CDR3 nucleotides are TGCAGTGCTAGCCTAGCGGGAGATGGGTCCTACGAGCAGTACTTC. J is TRBJ2-7 and V is TRBV20-1, with 10 bases that match TRBD2. This CDR3 region has 15 residues. CDR1 is DFQATT and CDR2 is SNEGSKA in the germline V gene (reference sequence). Unmatched junction bases numbered 6, after V lost 3 bases and J lost 1 base.